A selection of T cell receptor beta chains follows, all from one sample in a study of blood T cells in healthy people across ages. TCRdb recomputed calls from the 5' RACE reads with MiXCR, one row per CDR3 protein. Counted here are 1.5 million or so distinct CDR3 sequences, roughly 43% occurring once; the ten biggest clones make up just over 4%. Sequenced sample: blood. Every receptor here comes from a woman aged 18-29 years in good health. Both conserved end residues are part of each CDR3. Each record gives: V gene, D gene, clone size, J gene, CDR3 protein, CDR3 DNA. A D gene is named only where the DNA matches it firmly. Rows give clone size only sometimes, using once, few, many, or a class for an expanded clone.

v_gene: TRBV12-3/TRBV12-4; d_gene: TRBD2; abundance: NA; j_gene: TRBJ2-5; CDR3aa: CASRSGSYGQYF; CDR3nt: TGTGCCAGCAGGAGCGGGAGTTACGGGCAGTACTTC
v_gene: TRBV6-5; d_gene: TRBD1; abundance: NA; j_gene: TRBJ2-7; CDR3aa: CASSYAPHRTGIAYEQYF; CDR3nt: TGTGCCAGCAGTTACGCCCCCCATCGGACAGGGATAGCCTACGAGCAGTACTTC
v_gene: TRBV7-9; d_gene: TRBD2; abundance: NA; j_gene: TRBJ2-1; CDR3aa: CASSYWAGDYVEQFF; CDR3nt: TGTGCCAGCAGCTACTGGGCGGGAGACTATGTTGAGCAGTTCTTC
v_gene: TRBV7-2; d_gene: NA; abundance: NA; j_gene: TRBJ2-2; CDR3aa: CASSSFGEMFF; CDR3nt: TGTGCCAGCAGCTCTTTCGGGGAGATGTTTTTT
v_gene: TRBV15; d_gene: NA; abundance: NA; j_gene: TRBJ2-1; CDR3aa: CATSRDPGALYNEQFF; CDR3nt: TGTGCCACCAGCAGAGATCCGGGAGCGCTCTACAATGAGCAGTTCTTC
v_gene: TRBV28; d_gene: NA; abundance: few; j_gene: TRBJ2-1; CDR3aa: CASSLLRMGYNEQFF; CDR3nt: TGTGCCAGCAGTTTATTGCGGATGGGCTACAATGAGCAGTTCTTC
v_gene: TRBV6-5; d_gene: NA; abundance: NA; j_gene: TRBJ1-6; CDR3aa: CASLRDRNSPLHF; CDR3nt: TGTGCCAGCTTGCGGGACCGGAATTCACCCCTCCACTTT
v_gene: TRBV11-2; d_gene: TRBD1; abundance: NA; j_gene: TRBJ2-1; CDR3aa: CVSSIRDSNNEQFF; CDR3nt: TGTGTCAGCAGCATCCGGGACAGCAACAATGAGCAGTTCTTC
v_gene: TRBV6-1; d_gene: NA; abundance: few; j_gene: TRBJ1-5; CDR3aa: CASSAQQGPNQPQHF; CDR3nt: TGTGCCAGCAGTGCCCAACAGGGCCCTAATCAGCCCCAGCATTTT
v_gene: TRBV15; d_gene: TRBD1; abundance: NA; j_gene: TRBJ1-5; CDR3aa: CATSRTGGSQPQHF; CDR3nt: TGTGCCACCAGCAGAACAGGGGGCAGTCAGCCCCAGCATTTT
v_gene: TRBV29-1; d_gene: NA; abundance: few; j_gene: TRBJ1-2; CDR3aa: CSVETYLGNGYTF; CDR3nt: TGCAGCGTTGAAACTTATTTGGGGAACGGCTACACCTTC
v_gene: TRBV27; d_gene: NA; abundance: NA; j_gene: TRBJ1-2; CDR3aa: CASSPSSGTAYGYTF; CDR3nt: TGTGCCAGCAGTCCATCATCCGGGACGGCCTATGGCTACACCTTC
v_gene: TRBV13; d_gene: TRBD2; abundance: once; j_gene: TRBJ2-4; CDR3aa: CASGLGASGSGAKNIQYF; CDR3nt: TGTGCCAGCGGCTTAGGTGCTAGCGGGAGTGGGGCCAAAAACATTCAGTACTTC
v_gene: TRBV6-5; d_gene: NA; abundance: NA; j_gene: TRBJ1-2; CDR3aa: CASTLGGTDGYTF; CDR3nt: TGTGCCAGCACCCTTGGGGGGACGGATGGCTACACCTTC
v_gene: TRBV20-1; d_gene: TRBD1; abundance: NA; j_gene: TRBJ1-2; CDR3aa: CSASLQGLAYGYTF; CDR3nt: TGCAGTGCTTCCCTACAGGGGTTGGCCTATGGCTACACCTTC
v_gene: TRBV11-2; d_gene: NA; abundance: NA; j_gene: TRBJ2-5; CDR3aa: CASSAGQGGPRTQYF; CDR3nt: TGTGCCAGCAGCGCAGGTCAGGGTGGACCCAGGACCCAGTACTTC
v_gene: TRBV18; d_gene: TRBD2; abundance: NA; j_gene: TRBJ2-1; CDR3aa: CASSVSGGYGQFF; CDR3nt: TGTGCCAGCTCCGTTAGCGGGGGCTACGGGCAGTTCTTC
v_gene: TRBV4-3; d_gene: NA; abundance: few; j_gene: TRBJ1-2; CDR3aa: CASSQDGGYYGYTF; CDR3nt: TGCGCCAGCAGCCAAGATGGGGGTTACTATGGCTACACCTTC
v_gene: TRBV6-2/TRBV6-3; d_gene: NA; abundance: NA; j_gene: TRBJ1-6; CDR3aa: CASSGVLADSPLHF; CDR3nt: TGTGCCAGCAGTGGGGTGCTGGCTGATTCACCCCTCCACTTT
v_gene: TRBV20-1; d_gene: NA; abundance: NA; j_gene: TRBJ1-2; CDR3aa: CSASPTGLHGYTF; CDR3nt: TGCAGTGCTAGCCCCACCGGCCTCCATGGCTACACCTTC
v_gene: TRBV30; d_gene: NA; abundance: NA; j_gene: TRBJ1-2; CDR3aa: CAWRQDFYGYTF; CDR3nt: TGTGCCTGGAGACAGGACTTCTATGGCTACACCTTC
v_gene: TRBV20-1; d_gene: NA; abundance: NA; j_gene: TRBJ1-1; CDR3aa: CSASTNTEAFF; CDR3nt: TGCAGTGCTAGTACCAACACTGAAGCTTTCTTT
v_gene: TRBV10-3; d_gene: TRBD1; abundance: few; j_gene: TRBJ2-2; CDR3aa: CAIRGQGHSGTGELFF; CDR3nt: TGTGCCATCCGGGGACAGGGACATTCAGGCACCGGGGAGCTGTTTTTT
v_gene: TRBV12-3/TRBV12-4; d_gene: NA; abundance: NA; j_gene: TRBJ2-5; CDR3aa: CASSLRGAPGETQYF; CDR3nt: TGTGCCAGCAGTTTAAGAGGGGCTCCGGGGGAGACCCAGTACTTC
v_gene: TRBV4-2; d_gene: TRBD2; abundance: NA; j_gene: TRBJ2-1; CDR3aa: CASSQDTGGPYNEQFF; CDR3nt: TGTGCCAGCAGCCAAGATACGGGAGGGCCCTACAATGAGCAGTTCTTC
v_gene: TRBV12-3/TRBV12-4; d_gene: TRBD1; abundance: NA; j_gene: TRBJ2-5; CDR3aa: CASSLAGTELAETQYF; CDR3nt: TGTGCCAGCAGTTTAGCGGGGACAGAGTTAGCGGAGACCCAGTACTTC